The 8 T cell receptor beta chains below were found in one sample sequenced in a study of post-analysis software for immune sequencing data. Unique molecular identifiers were carried by the TCR beta cDNA libraries. TCRdb passed the PCR reads through MiXCR, listing each CDR3 protein once. The sample lists approximately 660,000 distinct CDR3 sequences, approximately 60% occurring once. Findings and caveats of the study: Roughly 5 TRBV segments (TRBV5-6, TRBV5-1 and TRBV20-1 among them) occurred more frequently in patients than in controls.

These receptors lack a known antigen. Sample: blood. These receptors were obtained from a girl aged 2 to 9 with multiple sclerosis.

The CDR3 spells CASSHRAVAGEYEQYF. The CDR3 bases are TGCGCCAGCAGCCACCGCGCCGTAGCGGGGGAGTACGAGCAGTACTTC. This chain uses TRBV4-1 with TRBJ2-7, with 9 bases that match TRBD2. V was pared by 3 bases and J by 4 bases, with 10 bases of the junction left unmatched. The CDR3 is 16 residues long. Germline V gene data show CDR1 as MGHRA and CDR2 as YSYEKL.

The chain combines TRBV7-8 with TRBJ2-3; 11 nucleotides agree with TRBD2. The CDR3 totals 19 residues. V shed 1 base, J shed 1 base, and the junction held 10 bases outside the gene matches. Germline CDR1 SGHVS, CDR2 FQNEAQ. The CDR3 sequence is CASSLVSGRALRRTDTQYF. DNA of the CDR3: TGTGCCAGCAGCTTAGTTAGCGGGAGGGCCCTTAGGCGCACAGATACGCAGTATTTT. Complete variable domain (other parts from reference TRBV7-8 and TRBJ2-3): GAGVSQSPRYKVAKRGQDVALRCDPISGHVSLFWYQQALGQGPEFLTYFQNEAQLDKSGLPSDRFFAERPEGSVSTLKIQRTQQEDSAVYLCASSLVSGRALRRTDTQYFGPGTRLTVL.

This chain joins TRBV5-6 and TRBJ2-5, with D tentatively TRBD1 (6 bases). Looked up from germline, CDR1 is SGHDT and CDR2 is YYEEEE. This CDR3 spans 13 amino acids. Trimming removed 7 bases from V and 2 bases from J, with 12 bases in between. This CDR3 is CASGSRGQETQYF. In nucleotides, the CDR3 is TGTGCCAGCGGCTCTAGGGGGCAAGAGACCCAGTACTTC.

This chain connects TRBV5-1 to TRBJ2-3; TRBD2 agrees at 7 bases. The ends lost 7 bases at V and 5 bases at J; junction bases unmatched: 10. CDR1 is SGHRS, CDR2 YFSETQ, per germline. The CDR3 runs to 14 residues. CDR3 coding DNA: TGCGCCAGCGCACCCGGACTAGGCGAAGATACGCAGTATTTT. This sequence encodes CASAPGLGEDTQYF.

The chain joins TRBV20-1 to TRBJ2-7; either TRBD1 or TRBD2 may supply D (5 bases each). Trimming shortened V by 5 bases and J by 3 bases, and 20 bases separated the two germline ends. This CDR3 contains 15 residues. Germline V gives CDR1 DFQATT, CDR2 SNEGSKA (reference sequence). CDR3 region: CSAGAREKGFYEQYF. The CDR3 coding sequence is TGCAGTGCTGGGGCCAGGGAGAAAGGGTTCTACGAGCAGTACTTC.

The table lists this clonotype with a few counts. The chain is built from TRBV4-1 and TRBJ2-4, with 8 bases that match TRBD1. CDR3 length: 12 residues. Germline assignment: CDR1 MGHRA and CDR2 YSYEKL. V gave up 7 bases and J gave up 13 bases; unmatched junction bases: 9. Written as DNA, the CDR3 is TGCGCCAGCATCGACAGGGGATCGCGACAGTACTTC. Translating it yields CASIDRGSRQYF.

This sequence joins TRBV20-1 and TRBJ2-3, with a weak D call TRBD1 (6 bases). The V and J ends lost 6 bases and 1 base respectively, with 14 bases between them. Germline values: CDR1 DFQATT, CDR2 SNEGSKA (reference sequence). This CDR3 region has 14 residues. The CDR3 sequence is CSAETRQGTDTQYF. The CDR3 DNA reads as TGCAGTGCCGAAACTAGACAGGGCACAGATACGCAGTATTTT.

This sequence joins TRBV7-9 and TRBJ2-7; 8 bases are shared with TRBD2. The DNA end lines up better with TRBJ2-5; the J call may be wrong. Germline values: CDR1 SEHNR, CDR2 FQNEAQ (reference sequence). The CDR3 has 16 amino acids. This CDR3 reads CASSPDRLPGGETQYF. CDR3 nucleotide sequence: TGTGCCAGCAGCCCAGACAGGCTTCCGGGAGGGGAGACCCAGTACTTC.